This entry lists 32 T cell receptor beta chains sequenced from one sample in a study of blood T cell repertoires in COVID-19. Sequenced by immunoSEQ multiplex PCR; TCRdb stores in-frame clones only, minus some. The sample records some 200,000 clones, 83% being singletons. Sample: peripheral blood. The receptors here all came from a woman in her forties with acute or convalescent COVID-19.

The chain joins TRBV29-1 to TRBJ1-4; D is unresolved. With 4 bases removed from V and 6 bases from J, the gap between germline ends came to 9 bases. The CDR3 runs to 12 residues. Germline-derived CDR1 and CDR2 are SQVTM and ANQGSEA. The DNA of the CDR3 is TGCAGCGTTGCCGGTTCGGATGAAAAACTGTTTTTT. Protein product: CSVAGSDEKLFF.

The rearrangement joins TRBV4-1 to TRBJ2-5; maybe TRBD1 (6 bases). CDR3 length: 21 amino acids. Germline CDR1 MGHRA, CDR2 YSYEKL. V dropped 0 bases and J dropped 3 bases, with 29 bases sitting between them. The CDR3 sequence is CASSQETGQTGGRHTKETQYF. The CDR3 DNA reads TGCGCCAGCAGCCAAGAGACGGGCCAGACAGGCGGACGTCATACAAAAGAGACCCAGTACTTC.

This clone was picked up a small number of times. The chain carries TRBV10-3 and TRBJ2-1; 11 bases fit TRBD2. CDR1 is ENHRY, CDR2 SYGVKD, per germline. The CDR3 is made up of 13 amino acids. Trimming cost V 5 bases and J 9 bases; bases outside gene matches: 3. The CDR3 spells CAISTSGSSEQFF. In DNA, the CDR3 is TGTGCCATCAGTACTAGCGGGAGTAGTGAGCAGTTCTTC.

This sequence joins TRBV19 and TRBJ2-1; 8 nucleotides align to TRBD1. V trimming: 7 bases; J trimming: 3 bases; junction bases outside the gene matches: 5. The CDR3 runs to 14 residues. Looked up from germline, CDR1 is LNHDA and CDR2 is SQIVND (reference sequence). For the CDR3, the DNA is TGTGCCAGTAAGGACAGGGACAGCTACAATGAGCAGTTCTTC. Its translation: CASKDRDSYNEQFF.

The V and J genes are TRBV5-6 and TRBJ2-2, with TRBD2 identical over 12 bases. The CDR3 length is 17 residues. J was trimmed by 4 bases and V by 6 bases; bases with no gene match: 10. Germline CDR1 SGHDT, CDR2 YYEEEE. In DNA form, the CDR3 reads TGTGCCAGCACCCCGATGACTAGCGGGAGAGGCACCGGGGAGCTGTTTTTT. Translation gives CASTPMTSGRGTGELFF.

This clone was seen a single time. The chain joins TRBV3-1 (or the pseudogene TRBV3-2) to TRBJ1-1, with 9 nucleotides matching TRBD1. Germline V CDR1 and CDR2: LGHDT, YNNKEL (reference sequence). V was pared by 4 bases and J by 5 bases, with 5 bases of the junction left unmatched. The CDR3 consists of 14 residues. CDR3 nucleotide sequence: TGTGCCAGCAGCCCGCGGACAGGGGTTACTGAAGCTTTCTTT. This translates into CASSPRTGVTEAFF.

In this sample, this clone turned up a few times. The rearrangement links TRBV24-1 to TRBJ1-1; D may be TRBD1 (6 bases). Germline V lookup: CDR1 KGHDR, CDR2 SFDVKD. This CDR3 spans 14 amino acids. The V end was cut by 3 bases, the J end by 1 base, with 8 bases between. CDR3: CATSDGQRNTEAFF. The CDR3 DNA reads as TGTGCCACCAGTGATGGACAGAGGAACACTGAAGCTTTCTTT.

This chain joins TRBV10-1 and TRBJ2-2; D not resolved. Between the trimmed V and J ends, which lost 2 bases and 8 bases, there was a span of 9 bases. Germline V lookup: CDR1 WNHNN, CDR2 SYGVQD (reference sequence). This CDR3 contains 13 residues. The CDR3 DNA is TGCGCCAGCAGTGAGCAGGCTTTGGGGGAGCTGTTTTTT. Its protein is CASSEQALGELFF.

The rearrangement uses TRBV9 and TRBJ1-2, with TRBD1 matching 10 bases. Germline V lookup: CDR1 SGDLS, CDR2 YYNGEE. The junction had 3 bases not matched to a gene; V was cut back by 3 bases and J by 7 bases. The CDR3 extends over 13 amino acids. The CDR3 region is CASSGQGASGYTF. CDR3 nucleotide sequence: TGTGCCAGCAGCGGACAGGGGGCTAGTGGCTACACCTTC.

The V gene is TRBV20-1, the J gene TRBJ2-7; D remains unclear. Germline V gene lookup returns CDR1 DFQATT and CDR2 SNEGSKA (reference sequence). Trimming took off 4 bases at V and 4 bases at J, with 5 bases between the two ends. This CDR3 is 10 amino acids long. The CDR3 spells CSANPYEQYF. CDR3 bases: TGCAGTGCTAATCCGTACGAGCAGTACTTC.

The chain employs TRBV6-5 and TRBJ2-3; D might be TRBD2 (7 bases). The germline V gene has CDR1 MNHEY and CDR2 SVGAGI. The CDR3 is 15 residues long. The ends were cut back, 5 bases at V and 1 base at J, with 13 bases in the middle. The CDR3 region has the DNA TGTGCCAGCAGTCCACGGGGGGCCCGCACAGATACGCAGTATTTT. Translation: CASSPRGARTDTQYF.

The chain's CDR3 is CASSPRVALEKLFF. CDR3 nucleotides: TGTGCCAGTAGCCCTCGGGTGGCACTTGAAAAACTGTTTTTT. The V call is TRBV19, the J call TRBJ1-4; D is unclear. The germline V gene has CDR1 LNHDA and CDR2 SQIVND (reference sequence). This CDR3 is 14 amino acids long. The V and J ends lost 6 bases and 7 bases respectively, with 15 bases between them.

CDR3 protein: CASSSLGGDTQYF. The CDR3 DNA sequence: TGTGCCAGCAGTTCTCTCGGAGGGGATACGCAGTATTTT. The chain couples TRBV28 to TRBJ2-3; the D gene is possibly TRBD2 (6 bases). CDR3 length equals 13 residues. Trimming stripped 4 bases from V and 6 bases from J, with 11 bases between. The germline V gene encodes CDR1 MDHEN and CDR2 SYDVKM.

In this sample, this clone turned up once. V gene TRBV6-5 combines with J gene TRBJ2-1; D is possibly TRBD1 (5 bases). The V gene's germline CDR1 is MNHEY and CDR2 SVGAGI. V lost 8 bases to trimming and J lost 4 bases, with 12 bases between them. CDR3 size: 13 residues. CDR3 in amino acids: CASQGPPYNEQFF. The DNA for the CDR3 is TGTGCCAGCCAGGGCCCCCCATACAATGAGCAGTTCTTC.

The chain links TRBV19 to TRBJ1-1, with D possibly TRBD1 on 5 matching bases. The germline CDR1 and CDR2 sequences are LNHDA and SQIVND (reference sequence). Deletions cut 2 bases from V and 8 bases from J, with 9 bases between. The CDR3 spans 12 residues. The CDR3 loop reads CASSIRGSEAFF. The CDR3 DNA sequence: TGTGCCAGTAGTATAAGGGGCTCGGAAGCTTTCTTT.

This chain uses TRBV5-1 with TRBJ2-7; D possibly corresponds to TRBD2 (6 bases). V was trimmed by 6 bases and J by 5 bases, leaving 9 bases between them. CDR1 and CDR2 (germline): SGHRS, YFSETQ. The CDR3 contains 11 residues. CDR3 coding DNA: TGCGCCAGCAAAACGGGGGACGAGCAGTACTTC. Translated: CASKTGDEQYF.

The V and J genes are TRBV28 and TRBJ1-5; weak D call: TRBD1 (5 bases). The CDR3 is 14 amino acids. CDR1 is MDHEN, CDR2 SYDVKM, per germline. Trimming pared 7 bases from V and 4 bases from J, leaving 14 bases between. CDR3 DNA sequence: TGTGCCAGCACCCCGGCGACAGTGAATCAGCCCCAGCATTTT. Translated, it gives CASTPATVNQPQHF.

J is TRBJ1-2 and V is TRBV2, with D maybe TRBD1 (5 bases). With 4 bases removed from V and 4 bases from J, the gap between germline ends came to 13 bases. Germline assignment: CDR1 SNHLY and CDR2 FYNNEI. CDR3 size: 14 residues. This CDR3 reads CASSGTGGVYGYTF. The CDR3 region has the DNA TGTGCCAGCAGTGGGACGGGGGGGGTCTATGGCTACACCTTC.

The rearrangement uses TRBV2 and TRBJ2-3, with D perhaps matching TRBD1 (5 bases). Germline CDR1 SNHLY, CDR2 FYNNEI. Trimming took off 8 bases at V and 0 bases at J, with 12 bases between the two ends. This CDR3 has 14 amino acids. The CDR3 nucleotides read TGTGCCAGCCCTGACAGACTCAGCACAGATACGCAGTATTTT. It specifies CASPDRLSTDTQYF.

The chain carries TRBV27 and TRBJ1-6; maybe TRBD1 (5 bases). Trimming removed 4 bases at V and 6 bases at J, with 16 bases between. CDR1 is MNHEY, CDR2 SMNVEV, per germline (reference sequence). The CDR3 is 16 amino acids. CDR3 sequence reads: CASSSFSAGGNSPLHF. In nucleotides, the CDR3 is TGTGCCAGCAGTTCTTTTTCGGCCGGGGGTAATTCACCCCTCCACTTT.

The chain uses TRBV5-1 and TRBJ2-7, with 7 nucleotides matching TRBD2. Germline trimming cut 2 bases from V and 4 bases from J; bases unmatched to any gene: 9. The CDR3 loop spans 15 amino acids. Germline V gene data show CDR1 as SGHRS and CDR2 as YFSETQ. The CDR3 reads CASSFQAGEAYEQYF. DNA for the CDR3: TGCGCCAGCAGCTTCCAGGCGGGAGAGGCGTACGAGCAGTACTTC.

This chain links TRBV6-5 with TRBJ1-6; 8 nucleotides agree with TRBD1. In germline, CDR1 is MNHEY, CDR2 SVGAGI. Trimming took 9 bases from V and 7 from J; bases not matched to a gene: 11. CDR3 length equals 15 residues. CDR3 sequence (DNA): TGTGCCAGTGGGACAGGCGGCGGGTGGAATTCACCCCTCCACTTT. Protein: CASGTGGGWNSPLHF.

The gene calls are TRBV12-3 or TRBV12-4 and TRBJ2-7; perhaps TRBD1 as D (6 bases). V shed 5 bases and J shed 6 bases, with 14 bases lying between them. This CDR3 is built from 13 residues. CDR3 DNA: TGTGCCAGCAGTGGGACACTCCTCCCCGAGCAGTACTTC. It specifies CASSGTLLPEQYF.

The chain has TRBV9 and TRBJ2-1; D is perhaps TRBD2 (7 bases). The length of the CDR3 is 16 residues. Trimming removed 4 bases at V and 3 bases at J, with 17 bases between. Per the germline V gene, CDR1 is SGDLS and CDR2 is YYNGEE. CDR3 in DNA: TGTGCCAGCAGCTTACAGAGCGGGACACTCTACAATGAGCAGTTCTTC. Translating gives CASSLQSGTLYNEQFF.

The sample holds a few counts of this clone. The chain recombines TRBV6-6 with TRBJ1-3, with a tentative D call TRBD1 (6 bases). The ends were cut back, 6 bases at V and 9 bases at J, with 12 bases in the middle. This CDR3 contains 12 residues. From germline, CDR1 is MNHNY and CDR2 SVGAGI (reference sequence). CDR3 in amino acids: CASRPTGSTIYF. DNA of the CDR3: TGTGCCAGCAGGCCTACAGGGAGCACCATATATTTT.

The gene calls are TRBV5-6 and TRBJ2-3, with 10 positions matching TRBD2. J lost 2 bases, V lost 0 bases, and 12 bases had no gene match. The CDR3 sequence is 19 residues long. CDR1 SGHDT and CDR2 YYEEEE come from the germline V gene. The CDR3 reads CASSLGLAGEWVTTDTQYF. As DNA, the CDR3 is TGTGCCAGCAGCTTGGGGCTAGCGGGAGAGTGGGTTACCACAGATACGCAGTATTTT.

This clone was found a few times. The rearrangement uses TRBV24-1 and TRBJ1-2, with 7 bases identical to TRBD1. With 3 bases clipped from V and 3 bases from J, the junction kept 3 bases outside the gene matches. The CDR3 has 14 residues. CDR1 and CDR2 from the germline V gene are KGHDR and SFDVKD. CDR3 bases: TGTGCCACCAGTGATCCGGACAGGTACTATGGCTACACCTTC. It specifies CATSDPDRYYGYTF.

The chain has TRBV10-3 and TRBJ1-5; D perhaps matches TRBD1 (6 bases). The ends were cut back, 10 bases at V and 6 bases at J, with 19 bases in the middle. The CDR3 has 14 residues. Per the germline V gene, CDR1 is ENHRY and CDR2 is SYGVKD. CDR3 nucleotide sequence: TGTGCCACCTCGGAACAGGGTAACAGTCAGCCCCAGCATTTT. The encoded protein is CATSEQGNSQPQHF.

The rearrangement joins TRBV4-2 to TRBJ1-3; the D is unclear. The germline V gene has CDR1 LGHNA and CDR2 YNFKEQ. CDR3 length: 20 amino acids. V lost 1 base and J 0 bases, leaving 22 bases between the germline ends. The CDR3 spells CASSQGFGNPGGVSGNTIYF. As DNA, the CDR3 is TGTGCCAGCAGCCAAGGGTTCGGGAACCCGGGTGGAGTCTCTGGAAACACCATATATTTT.

This clone was observed a single time. This chain uses TRBV30 with TRBJ1-3, with D possibly TRBD1 on 5 matching bases. Germline CDR1 reads GTSNPN; CDR2 reads SVGIG (reference sequence). This CDR3 has 15 residues. V dropped 2 bases and J dropped 0 bases, with 11 bases sitting between them. In DNA, the CDR3 is TGTGCCTGGAGTATCGGGGGAAGCTCTGGAAACACCATATATTTT. Amino acids: CAWSIGGSSGNTIYF.

The chain joins TRBV5-6 to TRBJ2-6; D may be TRBD2 (5 bases). Trimming pared 2 bases from V and 2 bases from J, leaving 8 bases between. CDR1 and CDR2 (germline): SGHDT, YYEEEE. CDR3 length: 15 residues. CDR3 sequence reads: CASSFGLTGANVLTF. CDR3 bases: TGTGCCAGCAGCTTCGGACTTACTGGGGCCAACGTCCTGACTTTC. Full variable domain (rest looked up from reference TRBV5-6 and TRBJ2-6): DAGVTQSPTHLIKTRGQQVTLRCSPKSGHDTVSWYQQALGQGPQFIFQYYEEEERQRGNFPDRFSGHQFPNYSSELNVNALLLGDSALYLCASSFGLTGANVLTFGAGSRLTVL.

The rearrangement uses TRBV10-2 and TRBJ2-7; 7 bases line up with TRBD2. The CDR3 runs 13 residues. J was trimmed by 6 bases and V by 4 bases; bases with no gene match: 6. CDR1 is WSHSY and CDR2 is SAAADI in the germline V gene. Here the CDR3 DNA reads TGCGCCAGCAGTGGAGGCGGGAGTCCCGAGCAGTACTTC. This gives the protein CASSGGGSPEQYF.